The present T cell receptor (beta chain) was sequenced within a study of post-analysis software for immune sequencing data. Study observations and caveats: Patients carried roughly five TRBV segments more frequently than controls did, and TRBV5-6, TRBV5-1 and TRBV20-1 were among them.

J lost 5 bases, V lost 4 bases, and 11 bases had no gene match. Germline V gene sequence: CDR1 SGHAT, CDR2 FQNNGV. The CDR3 is 16 residues long. On this clonotype itself: The antigen is undetermined.

Prepared libraries of TCR beta cDNA carried unique molecular identifiers. From the PCR reads, TCRdb called clonotypes with MiXCR, one entry per CDR3 protein. The sample has approximately 400,000 distinct CDR3 sequences; around 37% are singletons. The genes are TRBV11-2 and TRBJ2-5, with 9 bases that match TRBD2. The sequence derives from a girl aged 5-17 years with multiple sclerosis. Sequencing was performed on blood. CDR3 in amino acids: CASSSPGAGGRETQYF. Here the CDR3 DNA reads TGTGCCAGCAGCTCCCCGGGAGCGGGGGGTCGGGAGACCCAGTACTTC.